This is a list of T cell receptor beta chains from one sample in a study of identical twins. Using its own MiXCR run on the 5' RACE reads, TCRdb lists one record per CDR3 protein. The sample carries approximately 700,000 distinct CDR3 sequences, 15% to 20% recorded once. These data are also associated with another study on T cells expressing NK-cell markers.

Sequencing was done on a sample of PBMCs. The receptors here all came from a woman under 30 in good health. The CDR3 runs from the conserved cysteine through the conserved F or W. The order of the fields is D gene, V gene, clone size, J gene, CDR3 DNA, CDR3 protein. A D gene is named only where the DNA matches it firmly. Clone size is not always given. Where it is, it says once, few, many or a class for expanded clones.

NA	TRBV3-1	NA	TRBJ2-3	TGTGCCAGCAGCCAGTTCCCCCTCGAGGATACGCAGTATTTT	CASSQFPLEDTQYF
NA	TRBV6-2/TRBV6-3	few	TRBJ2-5	TGTGCCAGCACCCGGGACATGGACGAGGAGACCCAGTACTTC	CASTRDMDEETQYF
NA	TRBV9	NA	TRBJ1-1	TGTGCCAGCAGCGTAGCCACAGAGAACACTGAAGCTTTCTTT	CASSVATENTEAFF
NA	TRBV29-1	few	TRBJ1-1	TGCAGCGCGGGCGAGAATGAAGCTTTCTTT	CSAGENEAFF
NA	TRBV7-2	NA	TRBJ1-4	TGTGCCAGCAGCTTAGAGTCAACTAATGAAAAACTGTTTTTT	CASSLESTNEKLFF
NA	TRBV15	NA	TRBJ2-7	TGTGCCACCAGCAGAGATAGGGCCACCTCCTACGAGCAGTACTTC	CATSRDRATSYEQYF
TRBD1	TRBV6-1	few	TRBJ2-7	TGTGCCAGCAGTGAAAGGACAGGGGGCTACGAGCAGTACTTC	CASSERTGGYEQYF
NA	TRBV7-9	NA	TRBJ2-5	TGTGCCAGCAGTTCAAAGCGGGTCCCGTACCAAGAGACCCAGTACTTC	CASSSKRVPYQETQYF
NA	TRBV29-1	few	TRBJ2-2	TGCAGCGTTGCAGTGGCTACCGCGAACACCGGGGAGCTGTTTTTT	CSVAVATANTGELFF
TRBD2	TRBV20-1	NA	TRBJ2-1	TGCAGTGCAGGACTAGCGATTTACAATGAGCAGTTCTTC	CSAGLAIYNEQFF
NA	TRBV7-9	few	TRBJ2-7	TGTGCCAGCAAGGATGATCGGAGACATCCCTACGAGCAGTACTTC	CASKDDRRHPYEQYF
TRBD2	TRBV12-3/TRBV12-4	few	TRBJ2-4	TGTGCCAGCAGTTGGAACCTAGCGGGGGGCCAAAACATTCAGTACTTC	CASSWNLAGGQNIQYF
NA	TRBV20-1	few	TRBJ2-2	TGCAGTGGCGTTGCGGCCCACACCGGGGAGCTGTTTTTT	CSGVAAHTGELFF
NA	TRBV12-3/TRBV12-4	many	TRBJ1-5	TGTGCCAGCCACCGGGACAGCAATCAGCCCCAGCATTTT	CASHRDSNQPQHF
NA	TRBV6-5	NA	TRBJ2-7	TGTGCCAGCAGTTCTCAAGGGACATTCATCTACGAGCAGTACTTC	CASSSQGTFIYEQYF
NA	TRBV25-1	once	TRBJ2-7	TGTGCCAGCAGTACTGTTTACGAGCAGTACTTC	CASSTVYEQYF
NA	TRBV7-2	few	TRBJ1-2	TGTGCCAGCAGCCCCCAGCCGCGGGGGGCGAACTATGGCTACACCTTC	CASSPQPRGANYGYTF
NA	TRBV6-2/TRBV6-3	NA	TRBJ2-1	TGTGCCAGCAGTTATTCGGAGCATGAGCAGTTCTTC	CASSYSEHEQFF
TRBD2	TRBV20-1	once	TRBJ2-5	TGCAGTGCCCCCGGGACTAGCGGCTTCCAAGAGACCCAGTACTTC	CSAPGTSGFQETQYF
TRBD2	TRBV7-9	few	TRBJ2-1	TGTGCCAGCAGCTCCTTCCTTAGCGGGGGAGACTACAATGAGCAGTTCTTC	CASSSFLSGGDYNEQFF
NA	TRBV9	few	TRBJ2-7	TGTGCCAGCAGCACAACGGGAGCAGGCGAGCAGTACTTC	CASSTTGAGEQYF
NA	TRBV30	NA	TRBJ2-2	TGTGCCTGGGGCGGTGAGGAAACCGGGGAGCTGTTTTTT	CAWGGEETGELFF
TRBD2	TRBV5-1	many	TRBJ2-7	TGCGCCAGCAGTCAAGGGACTAGCGGGAGAATGCAGTACTTC	CASSQGTSGRMQYF
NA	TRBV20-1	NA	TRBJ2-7	TGCAGTGGTCAGGGGGGCTACGAGCAGTACTTC	CSGQGGYEQYF
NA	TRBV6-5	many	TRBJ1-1	TGTGCCAGCAGTTACTCTGGACTGAACACTGAAGCTTTCTTT	CASSYSGLNTEAFF
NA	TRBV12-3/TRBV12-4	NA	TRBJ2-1	TGTGCCAGCAGTTTAACCCAGGGGTCGAATGAGCAGTTCTTC	CASSLTQGSNEQFF
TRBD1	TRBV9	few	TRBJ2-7	TGTGCCAGCAGCGCGCGACAGGGGACCGACGAGCAGTACTTC	CASSARQGTDEQYF
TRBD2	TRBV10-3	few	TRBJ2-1	TGTGCCATCAGTGAGCGGACTAGCGGGACATACAATGAGCAGTTCTTC	CAISERTSGTYNEQFF
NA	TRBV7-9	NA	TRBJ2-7	TGTGCCAGCAGCTTAGCCGGGGGCGTCGCGTCCTACGAGCAGTACTTC	CASSLAGGVASYEQYF
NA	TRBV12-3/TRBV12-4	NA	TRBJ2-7	TGTGCCAGCAGTTTGGGGACTCTCGCCTCCGAGCAGTACTTC	CASSLGTLASEQYF
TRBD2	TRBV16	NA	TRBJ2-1	TGTGCCAGCACCACCGGGGGGGGTGAGCAGTTCTTC	CASTTGGGEQFF
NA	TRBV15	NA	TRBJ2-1	TGTGCCACCAGCAGGGGACGGATTAAGAATGAGCAGTTCTTC	CATSRGRIKNEQFF
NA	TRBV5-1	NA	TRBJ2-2	TGCGCCAGCAGCCCAGGACGAACGAACACCGGGGAGCTGTTTTTT	CASSPGRTNTGELFF
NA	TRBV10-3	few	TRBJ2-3	TGTGCCATCAGGCCAGCCACAGGCACAGATACGCAGTATTTT	CAIRPATGTDTQYF
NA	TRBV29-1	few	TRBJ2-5	TGCAGCGTGGGTTTCGGGGAGACCCAGTACTTC	CSVGFGETQYF
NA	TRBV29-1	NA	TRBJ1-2	TGCAGCGTTGACCCACGGGACTATGGCTACACCTTC	CSVDPRDYGYTF
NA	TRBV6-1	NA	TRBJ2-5	TGTGCCAGCAGTGCCCCGGGTAGGACGGTCGAGACCCAGTACTTC	CASSAPGRTVETQYF
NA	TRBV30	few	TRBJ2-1	TGTGCCTGGAGTATTTCTGGGGGGCAGTTCTTC	CAWSISGGQFF
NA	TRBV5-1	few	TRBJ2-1	TGCGCCAGCAGCTCCGGGGCTAGTGGAACCAATGAGCAGTTCTTC	CASSSGASGTNEQFF
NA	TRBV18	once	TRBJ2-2	TGTGCCAGCTCACCACCGCCAAGCACCGGGGAGCTGTTTTTT	CASSPPPSTGELFF
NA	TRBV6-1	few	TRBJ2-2	TGTGCCAGCAGCCCTTTTTCATGGAACACCGGGGAGCTGTTTTTT	CASSPFSWNTGELFF
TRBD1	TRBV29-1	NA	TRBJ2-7	TGCAGCGTCGGGGGACAGGGGGCTTACGAGCAGTACTTC	CSVGGQGAYEQYF
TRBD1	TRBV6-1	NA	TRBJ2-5	TGTGCCAGTCACCGGGACAGGGCGCAAGAGACCCAGTACTTC	CASHRDRAQETQYF